The 21 T cell receptor beta chains listed next were all sequenced from one sample in a study of T cells in Graves' hyperthyroidism and ophthalmopathy (dated by TCRdb to about 2019). The library was obtained by multiplex PCR. The sequencer listed for this sample is Illumina HiSeq 2000. Amplification of TCR beta CDR3 regions was carried out from RNA transcripts. The first round of RT-PCR for the TCR CDR3 was performed with the HTBI primer set and the Qiagen OneStep RT-PCR kit. TCRdb passed the public sequencing reads through fastp at Q25 and MiXCR, retaining productive beta sequences. Rows with one shared CDR3 protein collapse into an entry with the most common genes and DNA. The table for this sample lists 300,000 to 500,000 distinct CDR3 sequences; over 11% of them were counted only once. The ten largest clones add up to 25% to 30% of the sample. Sequences were obtained from blood. These receptor sequences come from a man over 45 with Graves' ophthalmopathy.

This clonotype showed up many times. The chain has TRBV12-3 or TRBV12-4 and TRBJ2-1; 14 bases line up with TRBD2. Trimming cost V 10 bases and J 3 bases; bases outside gene matches: 5. The CDR3 runs 15 residues. The CDR3 sequence: CATGTSGSLYNEQFF. CDR3 DNA sequence: TGTGCCACCGGGACTAGCGGGAGTCTCTACAATGAGCAGTTCTTC.

This clonotype was recorded a few times. It may be a read error: a sequence one base away is much more abundant. CDR3 in amino acids: CASSLGTSGIETQYF. The CDR3, as DNA: TGTGCCAGCAGCCTCGGGACTAGCGGGATAGAGACCCAGTACTTC. This chain links TRBV7-6 with TRBJ2-5; 13 positions match TRBD2. The CDR3 spans 15 residues. Unmatched junction bases numbered 4, after V lost 5 bases and J lost 4 bases. CDR1 and CDR2 from the germline V gene are SGHVS and FNYEAQ.

At least ten counts were recorded for this clonotype. In DNA form, the CDR3 reads TGTGCCAGCAGCTCCAAGGTGAGCACTGAAGCTTTCTTT. It specifies CASSSKVSTEAFF. The V call is TRBV7-6, the J call TRBJ1-1; D gene unclear. The CDR3 sequence is 13 residues long. Germline CDR1 SGHVS, CDR2 FNYEAQ. V was cut by 4 bases and J by 4 bases, with 10 bases left in between.

This chain joins TRBV29-1 and TRBJ2-3; D is unclear. This CDR3 has 12 residues. Germline V gives CDR1 SQVTM, CDR2 ANQGSEA. Deletions cut 3 bases from V and 4 bases from J, with 8 bases between. The CDR3 spells CSVEFQSDTQYF. The CDR3 DNA sequence: TGCAGCGTTGAGTTCCAATCAGATACGCAGTATTTT.

This clonotype was seen a few times. Germline is not matched at one junction end, which may reflect a read error. The V call is TRBV10-1, the J call TRBJ2-3; either TRBD1 or TRBD2 may fit D (5 bases each). The CDR3 loop spans 14 amino acids. Germline CDR1 reads WNHNN; CDR2 reads SYGVQD (reference sequence). CDR3 nucleotides: TGCGTCAGCAGCTCCGGGACGTCATTAGGGACGCAGTATTTT. Its protein product is CVSSSGTSLGTQYF.

The gene calls are TRBV30 and TRBJ2-4; 7 nucleotides line up with TRBD1. J lost 2 bases, V lost 2 bases, and 12 bases had no gene match. Germline assignment: CDR1 GTSNPN and CDR2 SVGIG (reference sequence). The CDR3 contains 17 residues. CDR3 nucleotide sequence: TGTGCCTGGAGTTCTCACAGGGGAGATCTAACCAAAAACATTCAGTACTTC. Its translation is CAWSSHRGDLTKNIQYF.

This clonotype was seen more than once but under ten times. This chain uses TRBV10-3 with TRBJ1-1; tentatively, D is TRBD1 (6 bases). Germline-derived CDR1 and CDR2 are ENHRY and SYGVKD. Between the trimmed V and J ends, which lost 8 bases and 0 bases, there was a span of 19 bases. The CDR3 loop spans 16 amino acids. The CDR3 protein is CAIGGGGGGMNTEAFF. The CDR3 DNA sequence: TGTGCCATCGGGGGTGGAGGGGGAGGAATGAACACTGAAGCTTTCTTT.

This clonotype was detected many times. The chain couples TRBV18 to TRBJ1-4; no clear D gene. The CDR3 sequence is 13 residues long. The germline gives CDR1 KGHSH, CDR2 LQKENI. Trimming stripped 3 bases from V and 14 bases from J, with 16 bases between. This CDR3 reads CASSPERAQSLFF. The CDR3 DNA follows: TGTGCCAGCTCACCGGAAAGGGCCCAAAGTCTGTTTTTT.

The chain links TRBV18 to TRBJ2-7; D may be TRBD1 or TRBD2 (5 bases each). The germline V and J ends were trimmed by 2 bases and 4 bases, with 12 bases remaining between them. This CDR3 contains 14 residues. CDR1 and CDR2 (germline): KGHSH, LQKENI. The CDR3 bases are TGTGCCAGCTCACCAGGGACCTTCCCTTACGAGCAGTACTTC. Its protein product is CASSPGTFPYEQYF.

As to this clonotype: A read error is possible here, since a much larger clone lies one base away. The gene calls are TRBV5-1 and TRBJ2-2; D remains ambiguous. The CDR3 sequence is 15 residues long. In germline, CDR1 is SGHRS, CDR2 YFSETQ. Trimming cost V 4 bases and J 3 bases, with 13 bases left between them. CDR3: CASSVSRSDTGELFF. The CDR3 nucleotides read TGCGCCAGCAGCGTCAGCAGGAGCGACACCGGGGAGCTGTTTTTT. The variable domain in full, completed from reference TRBV5-1 and TRBJ2-2, reads KAGVTQTPRYLIKTRGQQVTLSCSPISGHRSVSWYQQTPGQGLQFLFEYFSETQRNKGNFPGRFSGRQFSNSRSEMNVSTLELGDSALYLCASSVSRSDTGELFFGEGSRLTVL.

In regard to this clonotype: This may be a read error: a much more frequent sequence differs by one nucleotide. This chain connects TRBV5-5 to TRBJ2-1; no definite D call. The J call may be incorrect, as the DNA end agrees better with TRBJ2-7. The CDR3 is 14 residues long. Germline-derived CDR1 and CDR2 are SGHKS and YYEKEE (reference sequence). CDR3 in amino acids: CASSFPQHYNEQYF. The CDR3 nucleotides read TGTGCCAGCAGCTTCCCCCAGCATTACAATGAGCAGTACTTC.

The chain couples TRBV12-3 or TRBV12-4 to TRBJ2-1; 7 nucleotides align to TRBD2. Trimming at V came to 6 bases and at J to 5 bases, leaving 16 bases not matched to a gene. This CDR3 spans 17 amino acids. CDR3 loop: CASSSFAGVLLDNEQFF. The CDR3 DNA follows: TGTGCCAGCAGCTCCTTCGCGGGAGTGCTACTCGACAATGAGCAGTTCTTC.

This clonotype was counted many times. The chain couples TRBV18 to TRBJ1-1; the D is unclear. This CDR3 comprises 14 residues. Germline CDR1 reads KGHSH; CDR2 reads LQKENI. Trimming took off 3 bases at V and 0 bases at J, with 8 bases between the two ends. CDR3 in amino acids: CASSPSGLNTEAFF. In DNA, the CDR3 is TGTGCCAGCTCACCTTCCGGTTTGAACACTGAAGCTTTCTTT.

The chain links TRBV3-1 to TRBJ2-1, with 9 bases lining up with TRBD2. V shed 5 bases and J 4 bases; nucleotides not matched to a gene: 12. The CDR3 covers 17 residues. From germline, CDR1 is LGHDT and CDR2 YNNKEL (reference sequence). CDR3 sequence (DNA): TGTGCCAGCAGCTTAACGGCGGGAGGGCCGCGATACAATGAGCAGTTCTTC. Amino acid sequence: CASSLTAGGPRYNEQFF.

This clonotype was counted ten times or more. This chain links TRBV7-9 with TRBJ2-5; D uncertain. CDR1 is SEHNR and CDR2 is FQNEAQ in the germline V gene (reference sequence). This CDR3 comprises 14 residues. V dropped 1 base and J dropped 1 base, with 7 bases sitting between them. CDR3 sequence reads: CASSLGSAQETQYF. CDR3 sequence (DNA): TGTGCCAGCAGCTTAGGCTCAGCCCAAGAGACCCAGTACTTC.

The V and J genes are TRBV5-1 and TRBJ2-6, with D perhaps matching TRBD1 or TRBD2 (5 bases each). Germline V gives CDR1 SGHRS, CDR2 YFSETQ. The CDR3 is 13 amino acids. Trimming stripped 0 bases from V and 8 bases from J, with 6 bases between. The CDR3 nucleotides read TGCGCCAGCAGCTTGGGGGGGTCCAACGTCCTGACTTTC. Protein sequence: CASSLGGSNVLTF.

This clonotype was counted many times. The V call is TRBV28, the J call TRBJ1-2; the D is unclear. The length of the CDR3 is 14 residues. Trimming cost V 5 bases and J 8 bases, with 18 bases left between them. CDR1 and CDR2 from the germline V gene are MDHEN and SYDVKM. The DNA of the CDR3 is TGTGCCAGCAGTACCATTATCTACCAAGGGGGCTACACCTTC. Translated, it gives CASSTIIYQGGYTF.

V usage is TRBV24-1 and J usage is TRBJ2-2; TRBD1 matches at 8 bases. V lost 7 bases to trimming and J lost 5 bases; unmatched junction nucleotides: 8. This CDR3 is 15 amino acids long. Germline values: CDR1 KGHDR, CDR2 SFDVKD. The CDR3 spells CATSPTGDLTGELFF. Here the CDR3 DNA reads TGTGCCACCAGCCCGACAGGGGATCTTACCGGGGAGCTGTTTTTT.

The chain employs TRBV7-8 and TRBJ2-4; 7 nucleotides align to TRBD2. V trimming: 3 bases; J trimming: 1 base; junction bases outside the gene matches: 12. CDR1 is SGHVS and CDR2 is FQNEAQ in the germline V gene. The CDR3 extends over 18 amino acids. CDR3 in DNA: TGTGCCAGCAGCTTTCATCAGGGAGGGGATTTGGCCAAAAACATTCAGTACTTC. Translated, it gives CASSFHQGGDLAKNIQYF. Complete variable domain (other parts from reference TRBV7-8 and TRBJ2-4): GAGVSQSPRYKVAKRGQDVALRCDPISGHVSLFWYQQALGQGPEFLTYFQNEAQLDKSGLPSDRFFAERPEGSVSTLKIQRTQQEDSAVYLCASSFHQGGDLAKNIQYFGAGTRLSVL.

In its sample, this clonotype was seen many times. V gene TRBV7-9 combines with J gene TRBJ2-1; 12 bases align to TRBD2. The CDR3 is made up of 15 amino acids. Per the germline V gene, CDR1 is SEHNR and CDR2 is FQNEAQ (reference sequence). V was clipped by 5 bases and J by 9 bases; unmatched bases: 8. CDR3 region: CASSRLAGARGEQFF. CDR3 sequence (DNA): TGTGCCAGCAGCAGACTAGCGGGGGCCCGGGGTGAGCAGTTCTTC.

The genes are TRBV6-2 or TRBV6-3 and TRBJ1-1, with TRBD1 as a possible D gene (6 bases). Trimming took off 10 bases at V and 0 bases at J, with 12 bases between the two ends. The CDR3 consists of 13 residues. Germline CDR1 is MNHEY and CDR2 is SVGEGT. The DNA of the CDR3 is TGTGCCACCAGGGACACCTTGAACACTGAAGCTTTCTTT. Translating gives CATRDTLNTEAFF.